This T cell receptor beta chain was identified during a study of OX40 agonist ivuxolimab in advanced cancers. Across the whole study: The patients received agonistic anti-OX40 (CD134) antibody ivuxolimab.

The table came from immunoSEQ multiplex PCR; TCRdb's copy has only in-frame clones and leaves some out. In the table there are approximately 74,000 clones, approximately 80% of which are singletons. Notes on the study in general: In the 0.1 to 3.0 mg/kg range, CD4+ and CD8+ blood T cells had expanded clonally by week 6.

Per the germline V gene, CDR1 is SGDLS and CDR2 is YYNGEE. V gave up 3 bases and J gave up 1 base; unmatched junction bases: 12. The CDR3 sequence is 20 residues long. Note on this clone: What it binds is unknown.

V is TRBV9 and J is TRBJ2-3; 15 nucleotides match TRBD2. The sequencing here drew on CD4+ or CD8+ T cells sorted from blood, taken in a trial of the OX40 agonist ivuxolimab. The receptor's source is an adult with an advanced solid tumor such as melanoma, head and neck, liver or kidney cancer. The CDR3 bases are TGTGCCAGCAGCGCCCCTCCCCCGGGACTAGCGGGGGGTCGCACAGATACGCAGTATTTT. Protein product: CASSAPPPGLAGGRTDTQYF.